The T cell receptor beta chain described here comes from a study of identical twins' blood T cells. For the study at large: About six alpha and about 6 beta libraries together yielded 45 million or so reads.

Germline V CDR1 and CDR2: SNHLY, FYNNEI. The CDR3 is made up of 19 amino acids. V dropped 2 bases and J dropped 5 bases, with 27 bases sitting between them. One entry per CDR3 protein, called by TCRdb with MiXCR from the 5' RACE reads. The sample has 300,000 to 400,000 distinct CDR3 sequences, over 25% seen once. The receptor's source is a woman aged 18-55 years in good health. The rearrangement uses TRBV2 and TRBJ1-1, with D possibly TRBD1 on 6 matching bases. Sequenced input: PBMCs. CDR3 region: CASSEPLLGGRKKETEAFF. In nucleotides, the CDR3 is TGTGCCAGCAGTGAACCTTTACTGGGGGGCCGTAAGAAAGAGACTGAAGCTTTCTTT. The full variable domain, completed using reference TRBV2 and TRBJ1-1, is EPEVTQTPSHQVTQMGQEVILRCVPISNHLYFYWYRQILGQKVEFLVSFYNNEISEKSEIFDDQFSVERPDGSNFTLKIRSTKLEDSAMYFCASSEPLLGGRKKETEAFFGQGTRLTVV.